The sequence of this TCR beta chain was determined in a study of blood T cells in healthy people across ages. This clonotype occurred once. Its antigen is still unknown. The study drew donors from healthy Caucasian individuals in Russia aged roughly 6 to 90. The CDR3 extends over 14 amino acids. V lost 5 bases and J 8 bases, leaving 16 bases between the germline ends. Looked up from germline, CDR1 is MNHEY and CDR2 is SMNVEV (reference sequence). Through a sample-barcoded 5' primer and a J-beta primer mix, a second PCR was run for roughly 7 to 12 cycles. In TCRdb, the 5' RACE reads were re-called with MiXCR into one record per CDR3 protein. The sample contains almost 1 million distinct CDR3 sequences, 51% of which appear only once. Findings and limits, study-wide: Long-lived donors had more naive CD4+ cells and higher diversity than aged donors. For the donors, CMV status was unknown and possibly confounded expanded clonotype changes.

The clonotype was recovered from a woman in her sixties or seventies in good health. The chain carries TRBV27 and TRBJ2-1; a possible D gene is TRBD1 (5 bases). The sequencing sample was made of blood. The CDR3 DNA reads as TGTGCCAGCAGTCCCCGAGGCAGGGCGGATGAGCAGTTCTTC. Protein sequence: CASSPRGRADEQFF.